This T cell receptor beta chain was identified during a study of shared clonotypes between healthy human individuals. Study details: Those who served as donors were a couple of women and a few men between the ages of 18 and 49.

Terminally differentiated effector memory CD45RA+ cells were excluded from the naive CD8 cells, which were CD45RO-negative and positively selected for CCR7. Looked up from germline, CDR1 is MNHEY and CDR2 is SVGAGI. This CDR3 region has 15 residues. Trimming took 2 bases from V and 3 from J, leaving 10 bases between them. Data came from immunoSEQ multiplex PCR; TCRdb stores just in-frame clones and leaves some out. This sample has roughly 2 million clones, with just under 95% found just once. The rearrangement uses TRBV6-5 and TRBJ2-2; perhaps TRBD2 as D (5 bases). The specimen sequenced was naive CD8+ T cells sorted from blood. The source is a man between 18 and 29 years old in good health. CDR3 loop: CASSYSLADTGELFF. CDR3 in DNA: TGTGCCAGCAGTTACAGTCTAGCTGACACCGGGGAGCTGTTTTTT.